This T cell receptor beta chain emerged from a study of shared clonotypes between healthy human individuals. Study overall: Researchers drew samples from a couple of women and a few men aged 18 to 49. Each donor's CD4 naive and CD4 memory cells filled three plates apiece, CD8 naive two, and CD8 memory one.

Libraries were prepared by immunoSEQ multiplex PCR; TCRdb keeps only in-frame clonotypes and omits some of them. The sample contains 1.5 million to 2.5 million clones, less than 95% of which appear only once. Whole-study results and caveats: The generation probabilities recorded for non-shared clonotypes fell below those of clonotypes shared by all four donors.

To note about this clone: Antigen specificity is unknown.

Germline trimming cut 3 bases from V and 5 bases from J; bases unmatched to any gene: 6. Germline loops: CDR1 SGHTS, CDR2 YDEGEE. The CDR3 consists of 15 residues. Naive CD8 populations comprised CD45RO-negative cells positively selected for CCR7, excluding terminally differentiated effector memory CD45RA+ cells. The clonotype originates from a man between 18 and 29 years old in good health. V gene TRBV5-8 combines with J gene TRBJ2-1; TRBD1 aligns across 9 bases. Material: naive CD8+ T cells sorted from blood. For the CDR3, the DNA is TGTGCCAGCAGCTCCGGGACAGGGACACACAATGAGCAGTTCTTC. This encodes CASSSGTGTHNEQFF.